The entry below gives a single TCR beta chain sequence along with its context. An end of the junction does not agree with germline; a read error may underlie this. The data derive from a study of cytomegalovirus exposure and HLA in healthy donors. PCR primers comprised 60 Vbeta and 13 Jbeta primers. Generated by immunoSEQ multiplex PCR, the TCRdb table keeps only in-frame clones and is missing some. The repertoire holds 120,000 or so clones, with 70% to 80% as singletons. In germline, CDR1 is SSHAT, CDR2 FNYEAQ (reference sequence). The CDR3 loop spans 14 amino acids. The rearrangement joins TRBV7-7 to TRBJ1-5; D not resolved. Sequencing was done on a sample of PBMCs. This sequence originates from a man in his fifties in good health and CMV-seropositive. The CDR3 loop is CASSFVGPGQPQHF. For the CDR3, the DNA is TGTGCTAGCAGCTTCGTTGGTCCCGGTCAGCCCCAGCATTTT.